Presented here are 17 T cell receptor beta chains from one specimen sequenced in a study of beta chain features in type 1 diabetes. Investigators reverse transcribed all isolated RNA, so they sequenced expressed TCRB transcripts. Clones were read by immunoSEQ multiplex PCR, and TCRdb kept only the in-frame ones, dropping some. Counted here are under 200,000 clones, just over 9% occurring once; the ten biggest clones make up 2% to 2.5%. The material sequenced was central memory CD4+ T cells from blood. These receptors all come from a woman under 30 in good health.

The chain links TRBV11-1 to TRBJ1-1; no clear D. The CDR3 is 13 amino acids. Deletions cut 3 bases from V and 1 base from J, with 6 bases between. Per the germline V gene, CDR1 is SGHAT and CDR2 is FQDESV (reference sequence). CDR3 sequence reads: CASSFGRNTEAFF. CDR3 bases: TGTGCCAGCAGCTTTGGTAGGAACACTGAAGCTTTCTTT.

This clone occurred a few times. V is TRBV7-9 and J is TRBJ2-5; 8 nucleotides line up with TRBD2. The germline CDR1 and CDR2 sequences are SEHNR and FQNEAQ (reference sequence). V shed 7 bases, J shed 7 bases, and the junction held 8 bases outside the gene matches. This CDR3 is 13 amino acids long. The CDR3 loop is CASTPWSGGTQYF. CDR3 nucleotide sequence: TGTGCCAGCACCCCATGGAGCGGGGGGACCCAGTACTTC. Drawing the rest from reference TRBV7-9 and TRBJ2-5, the complete variable domain is DTGVSQNPRHKITKRGQNVTFRCDPISEHNRLYWYRQTLGQGPEFLTYFQNEAQLEKSRLLSDRFSAERPKGSFSTLEIQRTEQGDSAMYLCASTPWSGGTQYFGPGTRLLVL.

This clone was seen more than once but under ten times. This rearrangement joins TRBV2 to TRBJ1-1; a weak D match, TRBD1 (6 bases). The CDR3 consists of 14 residues. Germline V gene data show CDR1 as SNHLY and CDR2 as FYNNEI. Between the trimmed V and J ends, which lost 11 bases and 3 bases, there was a span of 19 bases. The CDR3 DNA reads as TGTGCCGTACGATCCAGGGGTGGGGACACTGAAGCTTTCTTT. Translation: CAVRSRGGDTEAFF.

This clone was counted a few times. The genes are TRBV9 and TRBJ2-1; 10 bases agree with TRBD1. After removal of 5 bases from V and 14 bases from J, the junction contained 10 bases not matched to a gene. CDR1 SGDLS and CDR2 YYNGEE come from the germline V gene. The length of the CDR3 is 13 residues. The CDR3 region has the DNA TGTGCCAGCAGTGAATCCGGGACAGGGGTCGAGTTCTTC. Translating it yields CASSESGTGVEFF.

This clone was picked up a small number of times. The rearrangement links TRBV7-9 to TRBJ1-2; D call uncertain. V gave up 2 bases and J gave up 6 bases, with 13 bases separating them. CDR1 SEHNR and CDR2 FQNEAQ come from the germline V gene (reference sequence). This CDR3 is built from 14 residues. DNA of the CDR3: TGTGCCAGCAGCTTACATGGCAGGCCCCATGGCTACACCTTC. Translated: CASSLHGRPHGYTF.

This clone was seen only a few times. The gene calls are TRBV4-1 and TRBJ1-5; a possible D gene is TRBD1 (5 bases). The CDR3 is 15 amino acids. Trimming removed 4 bases at V and 3 bases at J, with 13 bases between. Germline V gene data show CDR1 as MGHRA and CDR2 as YSYEKL. The CDR3 sequence is CASSRHDRDNQPQHF. As DNA, the CDR3 is TGCGCCAGCAGCCGTCACGACAGAGACAATCAGCCCCAGCATTTT.

In DNA form, the CDR3 reads TGTGCCAGCAGTGATGCACGGACAGGGGGCTGGGAGACCCAGTACTTC. Translation gives CASSDARTGGWETQYF. The chain combines TRBV25-1 with TRBJ2-5; the match to TRBD1 covers 11 bases. CDR3 length: 16 residues. The germline CDR1 and CDR2 sequences are MGHDK and SYGVNS. V trimming: 3 bases; J trimming: 5 bases; junction bases outside the gene matches: 8.

This clone has only a few counts. The genes are TRBV28 and TRBJ2-5, with D unclear. This CDR3 has 11 amino acids. In germline, CDR1 is MDHEN, CDR2 SYDVKM. With 6 bases removed from V and 3 bases from J, the gap between germline ends came to 5 bases. CDR3 coding DNA: TGTGCCAGCAGGGCCGAAGAGACCCAGTACTTC. Encoded protein: CASRAEETQYF. The variable domain in full, with the rest retrieved from reference TRBV28 and TRBJ2-5, is DVKVTQSSRYLVKRTGEKVFLECVQDMDHENMFWYRQDPGLGLRLIYFSYDVKMKEKGDIPEGYSVSREKKERFSLILESASTNQTSMYLCASRAEETQYFGPGTRLLVL.

The V call is TRBV7-2, the J call TRBJ2-2; D call uncertain. This CDR3 contains 15 residues. The V and J ends lost 5 bases and 7 bases respectively, with 17 bases between them. Looked up from germline, CDR1 is SGHTA and CDR2 is FQGNSA. In nucleotides, the CDR3 is TGTGCCAGCAGCCCCACAGTCCTCAAATACGGGGAGCTGTTTTTT. Translated, it gives CASSPTVLKYGELFF.

The V call is TRBV6-6, the J call TRBJ2-7; D not resolved. V was cut by 0 bases and J by 0 bases, with 12 bases left in between. The CDR3 runs 16 residues. Germline-derived CDR1 and CDR2 are MNHNY and SVGAGI (reference sequence). Written as DNA, the CDR3 is TGTGCCAGCAGTTACTCGGGCGCCAGGCTCTCCTACGAGCAGTACTTC. Translation: CASSYSGARLSYEQYF.

V and J are TRBV15 and TRBJ2-1; 7 nucleotides agree with TRBD1. The V segment lost 1 base and the J segment 1 base; nucleotides outside the gene matches: 10. This CDR3 is built from 18 residues. The germline V gene has CDR1 LNHNV and CDR2 YYDKDF (reference sequence). The CDR3 DNA sequence: TGTGCCACCAGCAGAGGAGGGGGCGGCCAGGGGTCCTACAATGAGCAGTTCTTC. This gives the protein CATSRGGGGQGSYNEQFF. The full variable domain, with the rest looked up from reference TRBV15 and TRBJ2-1, is DAMVIQNPRYQVTQFGKPVTLSCSQTLNHNVMYWYQQKSSQAPKLLFHYYDKDFNNEADTPDNFQSRRPNTSFCFLDIRSPGLGDTAMYLCATSRGGGGQGSYNEQFFGPGTRLTVL.

This clone was observed a few times. The chain links TRBV29-1 to TRBJ2-6; D uncertain. Looked up from germline, CDR1 is SQVTM and CDR2 is ANQGSEA. The V end was cut by 6 bases, the J end by 4 bases, with 7 bases between. The CDR3 spans 12 residues. The DNA of the CDR3 is TGCAGCGTCACTTCCGGGGCCAACGTCCTGACTTTC. Translation gives CSVTSGANVLTF.

This clone came up a few times. The chain uses TRBV6-6 and TRBJ2-1; possibly TRBD2 for D (6 bases). V lost 2 bases and J 8 bases, leaving 13 bases between the germline ends. The germline V gene has CDR1 MNHNY and CDR2 SVGAGI (reference sequence). The CDR3 has 14 residues. This chain's CDR3 is CASSYDGGSDEQFF. CDR3 nucleotide sequence: TGTGCCAGCAGTTACGATGGGGGGAGCGATGAGCAGTTCTTC.

This chain connects TRBV7-2 to TRBJ2-3; the D gene is possibly TRBD2 (5 bases). The V end lost 4 bases, the J end lost 6 bases, and 20 bases lay between the germline ends. From germline, CDR1 is SGHTA and CDR2 FQGNSA. The CDR3 spans 16 residues. The CDR3 DNA follows: TGTGCCAGCAGCTCCCCCCCCAGGAGGAGAGGGGATACGCAGTATTTT. Its protein product is CASSSPPRRRGDTQYF.

The V and J genes are TRBV9 and TRBJ2-5; D perhaps matches TRBD1 (6 bases). The V end was cut by 1 base, the J end by 1 base, with 8 bases between. The CDR3 loop spans 14 amino acids. Germline loops: CDR1 SGDLS, CDR2 YYNGEE. The CDR3 bases are TGTGCCAGCAGCGTACAGGGGATCCAAGAGACCCAGTACTTC. Translation: CASSVQGIQETQYF.

This clone was seen a handful of times. The chain links TRBV30 to TRBJ1-1; 7 positions match TRBD1. The V gene's germline CDR1 is GTSNPN and CDR2 SVGIG (reference sequence). CDR3 size: 14 residues. Trimming removed 4 bases from V and 10 bases from J; junction bases left unmatched: 15. The CDR3 sequence: CAWKMGDSIRGAFF. In DNA form, the CDR3 reads TGTGCCTGGAAAATGGGGGACAGCATCCGGGGAGCTTTCTTT.

This clone has only a few counts. The rearrangement joins TRBV4-1 to TRBJ2-3; D perhaps matches TRBD2 (5 bases). Looked up from germline, CDR1 is MGHRA and CDR2 is YSYEKL. This CDR3 has 16 residues. Trimming removed 0 bases from V and 2 bases from J, with 12 bases in between. CDR3 in DNA: TGCGCCAGCAGCCAAGATCTGACGGGGTTCACAGATACGCAGTATTTT. This sequence encodes CASSQDLTGFTDTQYF.